One sample yielded the 2 T cell receptor beta chains listed below, sequenced in a study of T cells after yellow fever vaccination. TCRdb ran MiXCR on the 5' RACE reads and lists one entry per CDR3 protein. Of approximately 90,000 distinct CDR3 sequences in the sample, more than 10% were seen once. Sequencing was performed on CD8+ T cells not binding an NS4B(214-222) dextramer, sorted from PBMCs, taken about 21 days after the first yellow fever vaccination. These receptors all come from a young man who received the YFV17D yellow fever vaccine.

This clonotype was counted between two and nine times. V is TRBV15 and J is TRBJ2-3; D remains ambiguous. V was shortened by 0 bases and J by 4 bases, with 11 bases between the two germline ends. The CDR3 contains 15 residues. Germline CDR1 LNHNV, CDR2 YYDKDF (reference sequence). The chain's CDR3 is CATSRDRSGADTQYF. As DNA, the CDR3 is TGTGCCACCAGCAGAGATCGTTCAGGTGCAGATACGCAGTATTTT.

There are a few counts of this clonotype. This rearrangement joins TRBV24-1 to TRBJ2-2; 8 bases agree with TRBD1. The CDR3 is made up of 15 amino acids. Per the germline V gene, CDR1 is KGHDR and CDR2 is SFDVKD. V lost 7 bases and J lost 4; bases outside the gene matches: 7. This chain's CDR3 is CATRMGQASTGELFF. CDR3 bases: TGTGCCACCAGGATGGGACAGGCGAGCACCGGGGAGCTGTTTTTT.